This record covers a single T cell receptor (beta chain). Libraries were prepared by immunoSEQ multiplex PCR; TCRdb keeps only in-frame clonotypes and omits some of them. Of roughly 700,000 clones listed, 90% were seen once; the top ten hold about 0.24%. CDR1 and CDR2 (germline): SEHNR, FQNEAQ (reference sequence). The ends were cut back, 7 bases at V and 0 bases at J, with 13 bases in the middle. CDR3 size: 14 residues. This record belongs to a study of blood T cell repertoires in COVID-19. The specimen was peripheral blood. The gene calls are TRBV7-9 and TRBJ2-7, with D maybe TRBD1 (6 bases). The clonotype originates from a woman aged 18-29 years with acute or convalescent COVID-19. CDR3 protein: CASKGVTDSYEQYF. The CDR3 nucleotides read TGTGCCAGCAAGGGGGTGACAGACTCCTACGAGCAGTACTTC.